These 23 T cell receptor beta chains originate from one sample sequenced in a study of OX40 agonist ivuxolimab in advanced cancers. TCRdb keeps only in-frame clones here, not all; method: immunoSEQ multiplex PCR. The sample gives about 96,000 clones, about four fifths of which show up once; about 6% is in the top ten. Source: CD4+ or CD8+ T cells sorted from blood, taken in a trial of the OX40 agonist ivuxolimab. The receptors derive from an adult with an advanced solid tumor such as melanoma, head and neck, liver or kidney cancer.

This clone appeared a single time. The chain has TRBV5-4 and TRBJ2-3; 10 bases match TRBD2. This CDR3 spans 16 amino acids. The germline V gene has CDR1 SGHNT and CDR2 YYREEE (reference sequence). Trimming took 9 bases from V and 2 from J; bases not matched to a gene: 12. CDR3 protein: CAIGISGGAFTDTQYF. The CDR3 DNA follows: TGTGCCATCGGAATCAGCGGGGGGGCCTTCACAGATACGCAGTATTTT.

The chain is built from TRBV14 and TRBJ2-2; no definite D call. Trimming took 2 bases from V and 5 from J, leaving 9 bases between them. Germline CDR1 is SGHDN and CDR2 is FVKESK. This CDR3 is built from 14 residues. CDR3 nucleotide sequence: TGTGCCAGCAGCCAATCCCGAAGGACCGGGGAGCTGTTTTTT. Its translation is CASSQSRRTGELFF.

There are many counts of this clone. This chain links TRBV19 with TRBJ1-2, with 7 bases lining up with TRBD1. Per the germline V gene, CDR1 is LNHDA and CDR2 is SQIVND (reference sequence). CDR3 size: 14 residues. Trimming cost V 6 bases and J 4 bases; bases outside gene matches: 8. DNA of the CDR3: TGTGCCAGTAGCCGGGGACAGCTCCTCTATGGCTACACCTTC. Protein product: CASSRGQLLYGYTF. The whole variable domain, filled in from reference TRBV19 and TRBJ1-2, reads DGGITQSPKYLFRKEGQNVTLSCEQNLNHDAMYWYRQDPGQGLRLIYYSQIVNDFQKGDIAEGYSVSREKKESFPLTVTSAQKNPTAFYLCASSRGQLLYGYTFGSGTRLTVV.

This clone was counted only a few times. V usage is TRBV18 and J usage is TRBJ2-4; D is ambiguous. CDR3 size: 15 residues. Per germline, CDR1 KGHSH and CDR2 LQKENI. With 2 bases removed from V and 0 bases from J, the gap between germline ends came to 8 bases. The CDR3 protein is CASSPDLGAKNIQYF. DNA of the CDR3: TGTGCCAGCTCACCAGATTTGGGAGCCAAAAACATTCAGTACTTC. Full variable domain (remainder filled in from reference TRBV18 and TRBJ2-4): NAGVMQNPRHLVRRRGQEARLRCSPMKGHSHVYWYRQLPEEGLKFMVYLQKENIIDESGMPKERFSAEFPKEGPSILRIQQVVRGDSAAYFCASSPDLGAKNIQYFGAGTRLSVL.

The rearrangement uses TRBV9 and TRBJ2-2; D is unclear. The CDR3 extends over 16 amino acids. V was cut by 0 bases and J by 6 bases, with 15 bases left in between. The germline V gene has CDR1 SGDLS and CDR2 YYNGEE. The CDR3: CASSVASAQSPGELFF. In DNA, the CDR3 is TGTGCCAGCAGCGTAGCTTCTGCACAGAGCCCCGGGGAGCTGTTTTTT.

This rearrangement joins TRBV2 to TRBJ1-4; the match to TRBD1 covers 7 bases. The V and J ends lost 2 bases and 5 bases, in that order; junction bases with no gene match: 5. CDR3 length: 15 amino acids. From germline, CDR1 is SNHLY and CDR2 FYNNEI. The CDR3 loop reads CASSELGTDNEKLFF. The CDR3 DNA follows: TGTGCCAGCAGTGAATTAGGGACAGACAATGAAAAACTGTTTTTT.

V usage is TRBV7-2 and J usage is TRBJ1-1; D ambiguous. V lost 3 bases and J 4 bases, leaving 12 bases between the germline ends. This CDR3 has 14 amino acids. In germline, CDR1 is SGHTA, CDR2 FQGNSA. CDR3 in DNA: TGTGCCAGCAGCTTGACCCGGTGGAGCACTGAAGCTTTCTTT. Translation: CASSLTRWSTEAFF.

This chain uses TRBV4-3 with TRBJ2-5; 16 bases are a match to TRBD2. CDR3 length: 17 residues. V shed 4 bases, J shed 2 bases, and the junction held 4 bases outside the gene matches. CDR1 and CDR2 from the germline V gene are LGHNA and YSLEER. CDR3 bases: TGCGCCAGCAGCCCGGGACTAGCGGGGGGGTGGCAAGAGACCCAGTACTTC. It translates to CASSPGLAGGWQETQYF.

The CDR3 protein is CASSRTVGSGTEAFF. DNA for the CDR3: TGTGCCAGCAGCAGGACCGTTGGCTCGGGGACTGAAGCTTTCTTT. J is TRBJ1-1 and V is TRBV6-1, with unresolved D. The germline CDR1 and CDR2 sequences are MNHNS and SASEGT. The CDR3 consists of 15 residues. Trimming left V 6 bases short and J 5 bases short, with 19 bases between.

This clone has a handful of counts. V gene TRBV5-1 combines with J gene TRBJ2-3, with 8 positions matching TRBD2. V dropped 7 bases and J dropped 5; count of bases not matched to a gene: 9. This CDR3 spans 14 amino acids. Germline lookup yields CDR1 SGHRS and CDR2 YFSETQ. CDR3 protein: CASGAGGQRDTQYF. In nucleotides, the CDR3 is TGCGCCAGCGGGGCGGGGGGCCAGAGAGATACGCAGTATTTT.

The rearrangement joins TRBV27 to TRBJ2-7, with no clear D. CDR1 is MNHEY and CDR2 is SMNVEV in the germline V gene (reference sequence). CDR3 length: 11 amino acids. V gave up 6 bases and J gave up 3 bases, with 6 bases separating them. The CDR3 DNA reads TGTGCCAGCAGATTCGGCTACGAGCAGTACTTC. Residues: CASRFGYEQYF.

The gene calls are TRBV7-9 and TRBJ2-1; a possible D gene is TRBD1 (6 bases). Germline V gene sequence: CDR1 SEHNR, CDR2 FQNEAQ (reference sequence). This CDR3 region has 14 residues. Trimming cost V 5 bases and J 3 bases, with 11 bases left between them. The CDR3 loop reads CASSPGQIYNEQFF. In nucleotides, the CDR3 is TGTGCCAGCAGCCCAGGACAGATCTACAATGAGCAGTTCTTC. The whole variable domain, filled in from reference TRBV7-9 and TRBJ2-1, reads DTGVSQNPRHKITKRGQNVTFRCDPISEHNRLYWYRQTLGQGPEFLTYFQNEAQLEKSRLLSDRFSAERPKGSFSTLEIQRTEQGDSAMYLCASSPGQIYNEQFFGPGTRLTVL.

The chain employs TRBV10-1 and TRBJ2-5; TRBD2 matches at 7 bases. The CDR3 covers 12 residues. Germline loops: CDR1 WNHNN, CDR2 SYGVQD (reference sequence). The V and J ends lost 4 bases and 4 bases, in that order; junction bases with no gene match: 0. The CDR3 DNA reads TGCGCCAGCAGTGGGGGGGGAGAGACCCAGTACTTC. It is translated as CASSGGGETQYF.

The chain's CDR3 is CASRDGYSNQPQHF. DNA of the CDR3: TGTGCCAGCAGGGACGGTTATAGCAATCAGCCCCAGCATTTT. V gene TRBV6-5 combines with J gene TRBJ1-5; D is uncertain. This CDR3 has 14 amino acids. In germline, CDR1 is MNHEY, CDR2 SVGAGI. The ends were cut back, 6 bases at V and 0 bases at J, with 9 bases in the middle.

The chain is built from TRBV5-1 and TRBJ1-2; D unclear. The germline V gene has CDR1 SGHRS and CDR2 YFSETQ. This CDR3 contains 13 residues. V was pared by 3 bases and J by 0 bases, with 6 bases between. CDR3 sequence reads: CASSSTTNYGYTF. The DNA for the CDR3 is TGCGCCAGCAGCTCGACCACTAACTATGGCTACACCTTC.

J is TRBJ2-3 and V is TRBV25-1, with 10 bases aligning to TRBD2. Germline assignment: CDR1 MGHDK and CDR2 SYGVNS. V lost 9 bases to trimming and J lost 4 bases; unmatched junction nucleotides: 10. The CDR3 consists of 15 residues. CDR3 DNA: TGTGCCAGACAAGAGCGGGGGGGCCGCCCAGATACGCAGTATTTT. Amino acid sequence: CARQERGGRPDTQYF.

This clone has a single count. The V gene is TRBV4-2, the J gene TRBJ2-3; no reliable D call. Trimming pared 3 bases from V and 6 bases from J, leaving 13 bases between. The CDR3 extends over 14 amino acids. CDR1 and CDR2 (germline): LGHNA, YNFKEQ. The chain's CDR3 is CASSHSGVRDTQYF. CDR3 DNA sequence: TGTGCCAGCAGCCACTCCGGCGTGAGGGATACGCAGTATTTT.

The chain recombines TRBV23-1 with TRBJ1-3, with a weak D call TRBD1 (5 bases). TRBV23-1 is labeled an ORF, and its function is uncertain. The CDR3 consists of 15 residues. Between the trimmed V and J ends, which lost 3 bases and 0 bases, there was a span of 9 bases. CDR3 residues: CASSHDRPSGNTIYF. As DNA, the CDR3 is TGCGCCAGCAGTCATGACAGACCCTCTGGAAACACCATATATTTT.

The chain combines TRBV14 with TRBJ1-1; 8 bases are shared with TRBD1. The V segment lost 0 bases and the J segment 5 bases; nucleotides outside the gene matches: 5. The CDR3 runs 15 residues. The germline V gene has CDR1 SGHDN and CDR2 FVKESK. The CDR3 region is CASSQDWTGRTEAFF. The DNA of the CDR3 is TGTGCCAGCAGCCAAGACTGGACAGGGAGGACTGAAGCTTTCTTT.

The chain links TRBV7-3 to TRBJ2-1; TRBD2 matches 12 bases. Germline V gene data show CDR1 as SGHTA and CDR2 as FQGTGA. The CDR3 is made up of 16 amino acids. Trimming cost V 5 bases and J 6 bases; bases outside gene matches: 8. CDR3 region: CASSTRLAGDLNEQFF. The CDR3 nucleotides are TGTGCCAGCAGCACCCGACTAGCGGGGGACCTCAATGAGCAGTTCTTC.

The rearrangement joins TRBV2 to TRBJ1-1; 9 bases map to TRBD1. The V gene end was trimmed by 2 bases and the J gene end by 6 bases; junction bases not matched to a gene: 4. Germline V CDR1 and CDR2: SNHLY, FYNNEI. The CDR3 consists of 14 residues. The CDR3 sequence is CASSERTGEAEAFF. CDR3 sequence (DNA): TGTGCCAGCAGTGAAAGGACAGGGGAGGCTGAAGCTTTCTTT.

This clone was seen a few times. The chain uses TRBV10-1 and TRBJ2-5, with 12 bases that match TRBD1. Trimming removed 2 bases from V and 5 bases from J; junction bases left unmatched: 6. Germline-derived CDR1 and CDR2 are WNHNN and SYGVQD (reference sequence). The CDR3 extends over 16 amino acids. The chain's CDR3 is CASSEPGTGGSETQYF. CDR3 bases: TGCGCCAGCAGTGAGCCGGGGACAGGGGGCTCGGAGACCCAGTACTTC.

Concerning this clone itself: Additional DNA sequences in this sample encode the identical CDR3. V gene TRBV19 combines with J gene TRBJ1-1, with D unresolved. CDR1 and CDR2 (germline): LNHDA, SQIVND (reference sequence). The CDR3 has 13 residues. V was trimmed by 3 bases and J by 1 base, leaving 6 bases between them. CDR3 sequence (DNA): TGTGCCAGTAGTATCCAGAGGAACACTGAAGCTTTCTTT. Translating gives CASSIQRNTEAFF.